The 23 T cell receptor beta chains in this list originate from one sample, sequenced in a study of blood T cell repertoires in COVID-19 (dated by TCRdb to the early 2020s). Preparation of the library involved the immunoSEQ multiplex PCR assay. TCRdb re-hosts the immuneACCESS table, in-frame sequences only. Its copies lack some clones; in the studies checked, an unresolved V gene accounts for under half of them, and the cause for the rest is not known. This sample gives more than 350,000 clones in total; about 86% of them show up just once. Clones ranked in the top ten supply roughly 9.4% of the sample. Input material: PBMCs or T cells enriched from blood (not recorded which). The receptor source for this set is a woman aged 50 to 60 who had recovered from COVID-19.

The rearrangement uses TRBV19 and TRBJ1-6; D might be TRBD1 (6 bases). The CDR3 has 14 amino acids. Deletions cut 6 bases from V and 7 bases from J, with 13 bases between. Germline loops: CDR1 LNHDA, CDR2 SQIVND (reference sequence). The CDR3 DNA reads as TGTGCCAGTAGGCCAAGACAGGAAAATTCACCCCTCCACTTT. This codes for CASRPRQENSPLHF.

The chain links TRBV6-2 or TRBV6-3 to TRBJ2-7; 7 bases match TRBD1. In germline, CDR1 is MNHEY, CDR2 SVGEGT. The CDR3 is made up of 14 amino acids. Trimming at V came to 3 bases and at J to 2 bases, leaving 4 bases not matched to a gene. The CDR3 nucleotides read TGTGCCAGCAGTTATAGGGACAGACCCTACGAGCAGTACTTC. This encodes CASSYRDRPYEQYF.

The V and J genes are TRBV5-8 and TRBJ1-4, with unresolved D. The CDR3 is 15 amino acids. Trimming cost V 4 bases and J 0 bases, with 10 bases left between them. Germline-derived CDR1 and CDR2 are SGHTS and YDEGEE. The CDR3 loop is CASSPGSATNEKLFF. CDR3 bases: TGTGCCAGCAGCCCGGGGAGCGCAACTAATGAAAAACTGTTTTTT.

The rearrangement links TRBV2 to TRBJ1-4; D is perhaps TRBD1 (6 bases). Germline values: CDR1 SNHLY, CDR2 FYNNEI. The ends were cut back, 5 bases at V and 10 bases at J, with 8 bases in the middle. The CDR3 spans 11 residues. The CDR3 loop reads CASSKQGKLFF. CDR3 bases: TGTGCCAGCAGTAAACAGGGAAAACTGTTTTTT. Based on the CDR3 plus reference TRBV2 and TRBJ1-4, the full variable domain is EPEVTQTPSHQVTQMGQEVILRCVPISNHLYFYWYRQILGQKVEFLVSFYNNEISEKSEIFDDQFSVERPDGSNFTLKIRSTKLEDSAMYFCASSKQGKLFFGSGTQLSVL.

V and J are TRBV6-5 and TRBJ2-2; 7 bases line up with TRBD1. V lost 8 bases, J lost 2 bases, and 5 bases stayed unmatched. This CDR3 comprises 14 residues. Per germline, CDR1 MNHEY and CDR2 SVGAGI. The CDR3 loop is CASARDRNTGELFF. CDR3 nucleotides: TGTGCCAGCGCCCGGGACAGAAACACCGGGGAGCTGTTTTTT.

The CDR3 DNA is TGTGCCAGCAGTGAGGGCCGATACAATCAGCCCCAGCATTTT. Protein sequence: CASSEGRYNQPQHF. The gene calls are TRBV2 and TRBJ1-5; no definite D call. Trimming left V 3 bases short and J 3 bases short, with 9 bases between. Germline CDR1 and CDR2: SNHLY and FYNNEI. CDR3 length equals 14 residues.

This chain uses TRBV7-9 with TRBJ1-2; 9 nucleotides agree with TRBD1. Trimming took 6 bases from V and 0 from J; bases not matched to a gene: 5. The CDR3 has 15 residues. Germline V gene sequence: CDR1 SEHNR, CDR2 FQNEAQ (reference sequence). Written as DNA, the CDR3 is TGTGCCAGCAGGGGGGACAGGGAACCTAACTATGGCTACACCTTC. This gives the protein CASRGDREPNYGYTF.

This chain joins TRBV27 and TRBJ1-5, with D tentatively TRBD1 (5 bases). Germline V gene lookup returns CDR1 MNHEY and CDR2 SMNVEV (reference sequence). The CDR3 runs 14 residues. V was trimmed by 4 bases and J by 5 bases, leaving 12 bases between them. CDR3 bases: TGTGCCAGCAGTTCACCGGGGGTGCATCAGCCCCAGCATTTT. This codes for CASSSPGVHQPQHF.

The rearrangement uses TRBV7-8 and TRBJ2-2; D might be TRBD2 (6 bases). The CDR3 extends over 16 amino acids. The V end lost 1 base, the J end lost 4 bases, and 13 bases lay between the germline ends. Germline CDR1 and CDR2: SGHVS and FQNEAQ. The CDR3 region is CASSLVGGLSTGELFF. The CDR3, as DNA: TGTGCCAGCAGCTTAGTCGGGGGATTAAGCACCGGGGAGCTGTTTTTT.

The chain is built from TRBV7-2 and TRBJ2-7; D may be TRBD2 (7 bases). This CDR3 has 16 residues. Germline V gives CDR1 SGHTA, CDR2 FQGNSA. V was shortened by 1 base and J by 3 bases, with 16 bases between the two germline ends. CDR3 nucleotide sequence: TGTGCCAGCAGCTTAGGTCCCGGGGGGCGAGACTACGAGCAGTACTTC. It translates to CASSLGPGGRDYEQYF.

In regard to this clone: The sample carries other DNA sequences with the same CDR3. The V call is TRBV30, the J call TRBJ1-5; D possibly corresponds to TRBD1 (5 bases). The length of the CDR3 is 15 residues. Trimming cost V 2 bases and J 0 bases, with 11 bases left between them. Germline CDR1 and CDR2: GTSNPN and SVGIG (reference sequence). The CDR3 here is CAWSFGQTSNQPQHF. The CDR3 DNA reads as TGTGCCTGGAGTTTTGGACAAACTAGCAATCAGCCCCAGCATTTT.

The V gene is TRBV6-5, the J gene TRBJ1-2; 10 positions agree with TRBD1. Germline CDR1 reads MNHEY; CDR2 reads SVGAGI. After removal of 4 bases from V and 9 bases from J, the junction contained 5 bases not matched to a gene. This CDR3 has 13 amino acids. The CDR3 DNA is TGTGCCAGCAGTTCGACAGGGGGCCTCAGCTACACCTTC. Translation: CASSSTGGLSYTF.

The V and J genes are TRBV4-1 and TRBJ2-1, with D possibly TRBD2 on 5 matching bases. V dropped 1 base and J dropped 0 bases, with 16 bases sitting between them. The CDR3 covers 18 residues. Germline CDR1 is MGHRA and CDR2 is YSYEKL. CDR3 amino acids: CASSQALGGQSSYNEQFF. In DNA, the CDR3 is TGCGCCAGCAGCCAAGCCTTGGGCGGGCAGAGCTCCTACAATGAGCAGTTCTTC.

The V and J genes are TRBV28 and TRBJ1-2; TRBD1 is a possible D gene (5 bases). This CDR3 is 13 amino acids long. CDR1 MDHEN and CDR2 SYDVKM come from the germline V gene. V was shortened by 6 bases and J by 1 base, with 9 bases between the two germline ends. The CDR3 spells CASRPDSNYGYTF. The CDR3 DNA reads as TGTGCCAGCAGACCCGACAGTAACTATGGCTACACCTTC.

The V call is TRBV4-2, the J call TRBJ2-7; D is ambiguous. The CDR3 has 15 amino acids. Per germline, CDR1 LGHNA and CDR2 YNFKEQ. Trimming cost V 1 base and J 2 bases, with 12 bases left between them. The CDR3 protein is CASSQGEEAAYEQYF. CDR3 DNA sequence: TGTGCCAGCAGCCAAGGTGAAGAGGCTGCCTACGAGCAGTACTTC.

This chain links TRBV28 with TRBJ2-3, with D perhaps matching TRBD1 (5 bases). With 3 bases removed from V and 2 bases from J, the gap between germline ends came to 18 bases. Germline CDR1 MDHEN, CDR2 SYDVKM. This CDR3 region has 17 residues. In DNA form, the CDR3 reads TGTGCCAGCAGTTTTCCAATCAGAGGACACCACACAGATACGCAGTATTTT. Translation gives CASSFPIRGHHTDTQYF.

This chain connects TRBV2 to TRBJ1-1, with 10 bases fitting TRBD1. Germline V CDR1 and CDR2: SNHLY, FYNNEI. The trim removed 6 bases at V and 1 base at J, leaving 2 bases unmatched. The length of the CDR3 is 14 residues. CDR3: CASRGQGWNTEAFF. CDR3 coding DNA: TGTGCCAGCAGGGGACAGGGGTGGAACACTGAAGCTTTCTTT.

The chain has TRBV27 and TRBJ1-1; D is perhaps TRBD1 (6 bases). Germline CDR1 reads MNHEY; CDR2 reads SMNVEV (reference sequence). V was pared by 4 bases and J by 0 bases, with 12 bases between. The CDR3 totals 15 residues. CDR3 DNA sequence: TGTGCCAGCAGTTCCCCCGGGACACTGAACACTGAAGCTTTCTTT. Translated, it gives CASSSPGTLNTEAFF.

The chain recombines TRBV30 with TRBJ1-6; possibly TRBD1 for D (5 bases). V lost 1 base, J lost 10 bases, and 17 bases lay in between. Germline CDR1 reads GTSNPN; CDR2 reads SVGIG (reference sequence). CDR3 length: 15 amino acids. CDR3 loop: CAWSGTFQGRSPLHF. CDR3 DNA sequence: TGTGCCTGGAGTGGAACCTTCCAGGGTAGATCACCCCTCCACTTT.

This chain connects TRBV24-1 to TRBJ2-1; D is ambiguous. The CDR3 loop spans 14 amino acids. CDR1 and CDR2 (germline): KGHDR, SFDVKD. V was shortened by 3 bases and J by 5 bases, with 10 bases between the two germline ends. CDR3 DNA: TGTGCCACCAGTGATCCTCCGCCGGACAATGAGCAGTTCTTC. Protein sequence: CATSDPPPDNEQFF.

The CDR3 DNA reads as TGTGCCAGCAGTAGACAGGGGGTCAATCAGCCCCAGCATTTT. This codes for CASSRQGVNQPQHF. The gene calls are TRBV5-6 and TRBJ1-5; 9 bases agree with TRBD1. The germline V gene encodes CDR1 SGHDT and CDR2 YYEEEE. J gave up 3 bases and V 5 bases, and 3 bases lay outside the gene matches. CDR3 length: 14 residues.

CDR3 in DNA: TGCGCCAGCAGCCTAAGTGTAGGGACAGCAGACGTCGGTGAAAAACTGTTTTTT. Amino acid sequence: CASSLSVGTADVGEKLFF. The chain is built from TRBV5-1 and TRBJ1-4, with TRBD1 matching 7 bases. The CDR3 spans 18 residues. Trimming at V came to 4 bases and at J to 7 bases, leaving 19 bases not matched to a gene. The germline CDR1 and CDR2 sequences are SGHRS and YFSETQ.

V usage is TRBV5-8 and J usage is TRBJ1-2; D perhaps matches TRBD1 (6 bases). Trimming cost V 3 bases and J 3 bases, with 18 bases left between them. The germline V gene has CDR1 SGHTS and CDR2 YDEGEE. The CDR3 runs to 16 residues. Written as DNA, the CDR3 is TGTGCCAGCAGCTGGACCGGGACAAGCAGTCACTATGGCTACACCTTC. This codes for CASSWTGTSSHYGYTF.